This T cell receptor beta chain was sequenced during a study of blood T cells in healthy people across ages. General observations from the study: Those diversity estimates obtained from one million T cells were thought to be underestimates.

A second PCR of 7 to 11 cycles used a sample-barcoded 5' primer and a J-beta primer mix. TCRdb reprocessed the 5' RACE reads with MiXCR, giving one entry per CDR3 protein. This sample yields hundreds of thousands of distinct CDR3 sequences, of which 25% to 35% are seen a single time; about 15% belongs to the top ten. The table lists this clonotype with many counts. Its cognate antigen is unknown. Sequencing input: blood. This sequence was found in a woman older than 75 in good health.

The CDR3 reads CASSPRGGRTDTQYF. In nucleotides, the CDR3 is TGCGCCAGCAGCCCGCGGGGGGGTAGAACAGATACGCAGTATTTT. The chain carries TRBV4-3 and TRBJ2-3; the match to TRBD2 covers 9 bases. The CDR3 extends over 15 amino acids. V was pared by 4 bases and J by 3 bases, with 5 bases of the junction left unmatched. Looked up from germline, CDR1 is LGHNA and CDR2 is YSLEER.